The 2 T cell receptor beta chains below all came from one sample that was sequenced in a study of blood T cell repertoires in COVID-19. Here immunoSEQ multiplex PCR was the method, and the copy in TCRdb shows in-frame clones only, minus some. The repertoire consists of about 170,000 clones, with approximately 80% occurring once and the leading ten covering around 8.4%. Sequencing was performed on peripheral blood. These receptors were collected from a woman of 80 years or more with COVID-19, enrolled during active disease.

This sequence joins TRBV5-4 and TRBJ2-5; D might be TRBD2 (5 bases). Trimming shortened V by 3 bases and J by 5 bases, and 14 bases separated the two germline ends. Germline CDR1 is SGHNT and CDR2 is YYREEE (reference sequence). The CDR3 runs 14 residues. The CDR3 sequence is CASSSSARRETQYF. The CDR3 DNA is TGTGCCAGCAGCTCGAGTGCCCGGAGGGAGACCCAGTACTTC.

V usage is TRBV28 and J usage is TRBJ1-2, with unresolved D. Germline CDR1 MDHEN, CDR2 SYDVKM. V was pared by 6 bases and J by 0 bases, with 11 bases between. CDR3 size: 14 residues. This CDR3 reads CASSRLWTNYGYTF. Written as DNA, the CDR3 is TGTGCCAGCAGCCGACTGTGGACTAACTATGGCTACACCTTC.